Below are 30 T cell receptor beta chains sequenced from a single sample in a study of lymphopenia after photon versus proton radiotherapy. Profiled with immunoSEQ multiplex PCR; TCRdb holds only in-frame clones, not every one. The data show around 24,000 clones, with around 85% seen just once and 5% to 5.5% held by the top ten. The sequencing here drew on peripheral blood, taken from a patient treated with photon-based radiotherapy. Receptors originate from a man aged 25 to 40 with gastric cancer.

V usage is TRBV18 and J usage is TRBJ2-7, with D perhaps matching TRBD2 (6 bases). The CDR3 totals 13 residues. Germline V gene data show CDR1 as KGHSH and CDR2 as LQKENI. The germline V and J ends were trimmed by 2 bases and 7 bases, with 12 bases remaining between them. The DNA for the CDR3 is TGTGCCAGCTCACCAGACGGGAGCCGAGAGCAGTACTTC. Encoded protein: CASSPDGSREQYF.

The rearrangement uses TRBV19 and TRBJ2-2, with D perhaps TRBD2 (6 bases). Germline CDR1 LNHDA, CDR2 SQIVND (reference sequence). This CDR3 contains 15 residues. Trimming pared 3 bases from V and 10 bases from J, leaving 18 bases between. CDR3 sequence (DNA): TGTGCCAGTAGTATGTACGGGGCTAGCGCCTTGGAGCTGTTTTTT. Translating it yields CASSMYGASALELFF.

The CDR3 sequence is CASSLSRRETQYF. For the CDR3, the DNA is TGTGCCAGCAGCTTATCCCGGCGAGAGACCCAGTACTTC. V gene TRBV7-2 combines with J gene TRBJ2-5; no definite D call. Germline loops: CDR1 SGHTA, CDR2 FQGNSA. V lost 2 bases, J lost 4 bases, and 8 bases lay in between. The CDR3 covers 13 residues.

About this clone: An end of the junction differs from the germline gene, which may be a read error. The chain employs TRBV5-3 and TRBJ1-4; 9 bases line up with TRBD1. TRBV5-3 is an ORF; its function is uncertain. The CDR3 is 14 amino acids. The DNA of the CDR3 is TGTGCCAGCAGCTTACAGGGGGCGGTTGAAAAACTGTTTTTT. Its protein is CASSLQGAVEKLFF.

The chain carries TRBV11-3 and TRBJ2-1, with 12 nucleotides matching TRBD1. Germline V gives CDR1 SGHNT, CDR2 YENEEA. Trimming removed 0 bases from V and 5 bases from J; junction bases left unmatched: 11. CDR3 length: 19 amino acids. The CDR3 loop is CASSLDRWPGTGGHNEQFF. Written as DNA, the CDR3 is TGTGCCAGCAGCTTAGATCGGTGGCCCGGGACAGGGGGCCACAATGAGCAGTTCTTC.

This CDR3 reads CASSLGGGGSEQFF. The DNA of the CDR3 is TGTGCCAGCAGTTTAGGAGGGGGGGGGTCTGAGCAGTTCTTC. The J gene is TRBJ2-1, the V gene TRBV27; TRBD2 is a possible D gene (7 bases). V shed 2 bases and J shed 9 bases, with 14 bases lying between them. CDR1 is MNHEY, CDR2 SMNVEV, per germline (reference sequence). The CDR3 length is 14 residues.

This clone was detected only a few times. The chain employs TRBV9 and TRBJ1-4, with a weak D call TRBD1 (5 bases). With 0 bases removed from V and 0 bases from J, the gap between germline ends came to 12 bases. Germline V CDR1 and CDR2: SGDLS, YYNGEE. The CDR3 runs to 17 residues. CDR3 sequence (DNA): TGTGCCAGCAGCGTAGAGGCCGGGGCTACAACTAATGAAAAACTGTTTTTT. Translated, it gives CASSVEAGATTNEKLFF. Complete variable domain (other parts from reference TRBV9 and TRBJ1-4): DSGVTQTPKHLITATGQRVTLRCSPRSGDLSVYWYQQSLDQGLQFLIQYYNGEERAKGNILERFSAQQFPDLHSELNLSSLELGDSALYFCASSVEAGATTNEKLFFGSGTQLSVL.

This chain uses TRBV6-5 with TRBJ1-2; TRBD1 agrees at 10 bases. Germline CDR1 is MNHEY and CDR2 is SVGAGI. This CDR3 is built from 15 residues. J lost 2 bases, V lost 2 bases, and 2 bases had no gene match. The CDR3 sequence: CASSYGQGGNYGYTF. As DNA, the CDR3 is TGTGCCAGCAGTTACGGACAGGGGGGGAACTATGGCTACACCTTC.

The chain is built from TRBV28 and TRBJ2-5; D gene unclear. The V gene lost 6 bases and the J gene lost 1 base, with 15 bases spanning the gap. Germline CDR1 reads MDHEN; CDR2 reads SYDVKM. This CDR3 has 15 amino acids. The CDR3 coding sequence is TGTGCCAGCAGCTCCCCCCGGCCGATCCAAGAGACCCAGTACTTC. Encoded protein: CASSSPRPIQETQYF. The entire variable domain, with the rest obtained from reference TRBV28 and TRBJ2-5, is as follows: DVKVTQSSRYLVKRTGEKVFLECVQDMDHENMFWYRQDPGLGLRLIYFSYDVKMKEKGDIPEGYSVSREKKERFSLILESASTNQTSMYLCASSSPRPIQETQYFGPGTRLLVL.

The chain employs TRBV4-1 and TRBJ2-5, with D unclear. Germline V gene data show CDR1 as MGHRA and CDR2 as YSYEKL. This CDR3 has 13 residues. V was shortened by 4 bases and J by 5 bases, with 11 bases between the two germline ends. The DNA of the CDR3 is TGCGCCAGCAGCCTCCGTATGGTCGAGACCCAGTACTTC. It encodes CASSLRMVETQYF.

The chain links TRBV7-8 to TRBJ1-1; a weak D match, TRBD1 (5 bases). The length of the CDR3 is 13 residues. The ends were cut back, 3 bases at V and 3 bases at J, with 8 bases in the middle. CDR1 SGHVS and CDR2 FQNEAQ come from the germline V gene. Here the CDR3 reads CASSLTVYTEAFF. The CDR3 nucleotides read TGTGCCAGCAGCTTGACAGTGTACACTGAAGCTTTCTTT. The variable domain in full, completed from reference TRBV7-8 and TRBJ1-1, reads GAGVSQSPRYKVAKRGQDVALRCDPISGHVSLFWYQQALGQGPEFLTYFQNEAQLDKSGLPSDRFFAERPEGSVSTLKIQRTQQEDSAVYLCASSLTVYTEAFFGQGTRLTVV.

The V call is TRBV19, the J call TRBJ2-7; D possibly corresponds to TRBD2 (6 bases). CDR3 length: 16 amino acids. V was shortened by 6 bases and J by 0 bases, with 18 bases between the two germline ends. Germline-derived CDR1 and CDR2 are LNHDA and SQIVND (reference sequence). The CDR3: CASRKRWGEDSYEQYF. The CDR3 DNA follows: TGTGCCAGTAGAAAACGGTGGGGGGAAGACTCCTACGAGCAGTACTTC.

V is TRBV9 and J is TRBJ2-5, with D possibly matching TRBD2 (6 bases). Germline CDR1 and CDR2: SGDLS and YYNGEE. This CDR3 is built from 15 residues. Trimming left V 0 bases short and J 2 bases short, with 11 bases between. CDR3: CASSVGGLEQETQYF. The CDR3 DNA follows: TGTGCCAGCAGCGTAGGGGGACTTGAACAAGAGACCCAGTACTTC. The whole variable domain, filled in from reference TRBV9 and TRBJ2-5, reads DSGVTQTPKHLITATGQRVTLRCSPRSGDLSVYWYQQSLDQGLQFLIQYYNGEERAKGNILERFSAQQFPDLHSELNLSSLELGDSALYFCASSVGGLEQETQYFGPGTRLLVL.

V gene TRBV6-6 combines with J gene TRBJ2-7; TRBD1 aligns across 7 bases. Per germline, CDR1 MNHNY and CDR2 SVGAGI (reference sequence). This CDR3 contains 13 residues. The V and J ends lost 5 bases and 3 bases, in that order; junction bases with no gene match: 4. CDR3 nucleotides: TGTGCCAGCAGTGCCGGGACAGACTACGAGCAGTACTTC. Amino acid sequence: CASSAGTDYEQYF.

The chain couples TRBV6-5 to TRBJ1-1; D is ambiguous. Germline V gene lookup returns CDR1 MNHEY and CDR2 SVGAGI. Trimming pared 0 bases from V and 9 bases from J, leaving 5 bases between. The CDR3 loop spans 11 amino acids. The CDR3 nucleotides are TGTGCCAGCAGTTACTCAGAGAAAGCTTTCTTT. The encoded protein is CASSYSEKAFF.

V gene TRBV5-4 combines with J gene TRBJ2-5; D remains ambiguous. V shed 4 bases and J shed 2 bases, with 9 bases lying between them. Germline V gene sequence: CDR1 SGHNT, CDR2 YYREEE (reference sequence). The CDR3 is made up of 13 amino acids. The CDR3 DNA reads TGTGCCAGCAGCCTAGGATTACAAGAGACCCAGTACTTC. Protein: CASSLGLQETQYF.

This chain connects TRBV2 to TRBJ1-1; no reliable D call. Germline CDR1 is SNHLY and CDR2 is FYNNEI. Trimming cost V 11 bases and J 3 bases, with 13 bases left between them. The CDR3 is 12 residues long. Written as DNA, the CDR3 is TGTGCCGTAGGAAGAGGGTACACTGAAGCTTTCTTT. Residues: CAVGRGYTEAFF. Together with reference TRBV2 and TRBJ1-1, the CDR3 gives the full variable domain: EPEVTQTPSHQVTQMGQEVILRCVPISNHLYFYWYRQILGQKVEFLVSFYNNEISEKSEIFDDQFSVERPDGSNFTLKIRSTKLEDSAMYFCAVGRGYTEAFFGQGTRLTVV.

The rearrangement uses TRBV11-1 and TRBJ2-2, with TRBD1 as a possible D gene (5 bases). Germline assignment: CDR1 SGHAT and CDR2 FQDESV (reference sequence). Trimming stripped 6 bases from V and 2 bases from J, with 16 bases between. There are 16 residues in the CDR3. CDR3 region: CASSLSDTANTGELFF. CDR3 DNA: TGTGCCAGCAGTCTTTCGGACACAGCTAACACCGGGGAGCTGTTTTTT.

This chain connects TRBV7-3 to TRBJ1-5; the D gene is possibly TRBD1 (6 bases). Germline CDR1 reads SGHTA; CDR2 reads FQGTGA. The CDR3 runs to 17 residues. V was trimmed by 7 bases and J by 4 bases, leaving 23 bases between them. CDR3 in DNA: TGTGCCAGCATCCCCTCGGGACCCAGGGGCCGAAATCAGCCCCAGCATTTT. The encoded protein is CASIPSGPRGRNQPQHF.

J is TRBJ1-2 and V is TRBV20-1; no firm D call. Germline values: CDR1 DFQATT, CDR2 SNEGSKA (reference sequence). This CDR3 region has 11 residues. The germline V and J ends were trimmed by 4 bases and 7 bases, with 10 bases remaining between them. This CDR3 reads CSAMERVGYTF. In DNA, the CDR3 is TGCAGTGCTATGGAGAGGGTTGGCTACACCTTC.

This clone is labeled medium-sized (0.01 to 0.1%). CDR3 nucleotide sequence: TGTGCCAGCAGTTCGGGAGGGGTGGCTACTGAAGCTTTCTTT. Translation: CASSSGGVATEAFF. The rearrangement links TRBV6-1 to TRBJ1-1, with D perhaps matching TRBD1 (5 bases). Trimming removed 5 bases from V and 5 bases from J, with 15 bases in between. The CDR3 consists of 14 residues. Germline V gives CDR1 MNHNS, CDR2 SASEGT.

Written as DNA, the CDR3 is TGTGCCAGCAGCTTAGTTATCTCCTACGAGCAGTACTTC. Protein: CASSLVISYEQYF. The chain is built from TRBV7-9 and TRBJ2-7; no reliable D call. CDR1 and CDR2 (germline): SEHNR, FQNEAQ (reference sequence). The CDR3 has 13 residues. Trimming left V 1 base short and J 0 bases short, with 4 bases between.

The chain joins TRBV11-3 to TRBJ2-1; D might be TRBD1 (5 bases). With 2 bases removed from V and 10 bases from J, the gap between germline ends came to 9 bases. CDR1 SGHNT and CDR2 YENEEA come from the germline V gene. The CDR3 runs to 12 residues. CDR3 loop: CASSLTGKEQFF. The CDR3 DNA follows: TGTGCCAGCAGCTTAACAGGCAAGGAGCAGTTCTTC.

The rearrangement uses TRBV9 and TRBJ2-7; unclear D gene. CDR1 SGDLS and CDR2 YYNGEE come from the germline V gene. V was shortened by 0 bases and J by 0 bases, with 10 bases between the two germline ends. CDR3 length equals 15 residues. In nucleotides, the CDR3 is TGTGCCAGCAGCGTAGCCCTCGGCGACTCCTACGAGCAGTACTTC. Encoded protein: CASSVALGDSYEQYF.

This chain uses TRBV4-3 with TRBJ1-2, with D unresolved. This CDR3 has 15 amino acids. Trimming pared 1 base from V and 5 bases from J, leaving 14 bases between. Germline lookup yields CDR1 LGHNA and CDR2 YSLEER. The CDR3 coding sequence is TGCGCCAGCAGCCAAGCGACTCTGACGCCTTATGGCTACACCTTC. Translated, it gives CASSQATLTPYGYTF.

This clone came up a few times. J is TRBJ2-1 and V is TRBV29-1, with TRBD2 identical over 13 bases. The V gene's germline CDR1 is SQVTM and CDR2 ANQGSEA. This CDR3 is 15 amino acids long. V gave up 3 bases and J gave up 1 base; unmatched junction bases: 0. In nucleotides, the CDR3 is TGCAGCGTTGAGGGACTAGCGGGATCCTACAATGAGCAGTTCTTC. Its protein product is CSVEGLAGSYNEQFF.

This clone was detected only once. The chain joins TRBV2 to TRBJ1-1, with 7 nucleotides matching TRBD1. V lost 6 bases to trimming and J lost 3 bases; unmatched junction nucleotides: 4. Germline V lookup: CDR1 SNHLY, CDR2 FYNNEI. The CDR3 sequence is 13 residues long. DNA of the CDR3: TGTGCCAGCAGCCCCGACAGGGACACTGAAGCTTTCTTT. Its translation is CASSPDRDTEAFF.

This chain joins TRBV4-1 and TRBJ1-2, with 7 bases identical to TRBD1. V trimming: 3 bases; J trimming: 0 bases; junction bases outside the gene matches: 4. Germline CDR1 is MGHRA and CDR2 is YSYEKL. The CDR3 length is 15 residues. The CDR3 region is CASSQAGTANYGYTF. The CDR3 bases are TGCGCCAGCAGCCAGGCCGGGACAGCTAACTATGGCTACACCTTC.

The chain combines TRBV7-9 with TRBJ2-7; possible D gene TRBD1, 6 bases. Looked up from germline, CDR1 is SEHNR and CDR2 is FQNEAQ (reference sequence). V lost 0 bases, J lost 6 bases, and 15 bases lay in between. This CDR3 has 15 amino acids. The CDR3 DNA reads as TGTGCCAGCAGCTTAGCGGGGGCTATATCCGGCGAGCAGTACTTC. Amino acid sequence: CASSLAGAISGEQYF.

This sequence joins TRBV7-3 and TRBJ2-5; a weak D match, TRBD2 (5 bases). CDR3 length: 14 residues. V was pared by 1 base and J by 3 bases, with 9 bases between. CDR1 is SGHTA and CDR2 is FQGTGA in the germline V gene. This CDR3 is CASSLNSGEETQYF. The CDR3 DNA sequence: TGTGCCAGCAGCTTAAACTCCGGGGAAGAGACCCAGTACTTC.